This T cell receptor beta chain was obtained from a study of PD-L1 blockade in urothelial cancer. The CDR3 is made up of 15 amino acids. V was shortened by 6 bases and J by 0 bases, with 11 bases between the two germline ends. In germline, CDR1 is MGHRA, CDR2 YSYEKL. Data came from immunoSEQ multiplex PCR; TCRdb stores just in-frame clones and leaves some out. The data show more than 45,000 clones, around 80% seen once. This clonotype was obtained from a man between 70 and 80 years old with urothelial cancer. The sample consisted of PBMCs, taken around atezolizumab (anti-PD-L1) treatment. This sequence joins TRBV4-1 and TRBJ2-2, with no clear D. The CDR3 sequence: CASSSITTNTGELFF. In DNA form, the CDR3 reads TGCGCCAGCAGTTCAATCACAACGAACACCGGGGAGCTGTTTTTT.